The 20 T cell receptor beta chains given below trace back to one sample, sequenced in a study of T cell responses to AZD1222 COVID-19 vaccine. Measured with immunoSEQ multiplex PCR; TCRdb has only the in-frame clones, and not every one. The top ten clones hold 2.5% to 3% of a sample with fewer than 130,000 clones, roughly 93% of them seen once. This specimen was peripheral blood, taken 28 days after the second AZD1222 dose. Receptors originate from an adult who received the AZD1222 COVID-19 vaccine.

V is TRBV4-1 and J is TRBJ1-5, with 11 nucleotides matching TRBD1. V trimming: 4 bases; J trimming: 3 bases; junction bases outside the gene matches: 17. This CDR3 region has 20 residues. Germline V gene lookup returns CDR1 MGHRA and CDR2 YSYEKL. The DNA for the CDR3 is TGCGCCAGCAGCCTAAAGATCGCCTTATGGGGACAGGGGGACAATCAGCCCCAGCATTTT. The encoded protein is CASSLKIALWGQGDNQPQHF.

The V gene is TRBV10-3, the J gene TRBJ2-7; TRBD1 matches at 7 bases. The CDR3 sequence is 12 residues long. Germline CDR1 ENHRY, CDR2 SYGVKD. V shed 4 bases, J shed 3 bases, and the junction held 0 bases outside the gene matches. CDR3 DNA: TGTGCCATCAGTGGGGACAGCTACGAGCAGTACTTC. Translation gives CAISGDSYEQYF.

The chain uses TRBV7-8 and TRBJ1-2; D unresolved. V lost 2 bases and J 5 bases, leaving 9 bases between the germline ends. The CDR3 covers 13 residues. Germline V gene sequence: CDR1 SGHVS, CDR2 FQNEAQ. CDR3 DNA: TGTGCCAGCAGCTTATCGGAAGGGTATGGCTACACCTTC. It encodes CASSLSEGYGYTF.

The V call is TRBV30, the J call TRBJ2-3; no clear D gene. Germline CDR1 and CDR2: GTSNPN and SVGIG (reference sequence). V lost 4 bases, J lost 7 bases, and 18 bases lay in between. The CDR3 runs to 14 residues. The CDR3 region is CAWNGPLSDNTQYF. CDR3 nucleotides: TGTGCCTGGAATGGCCCCCTAAGCGACAATACGCAGTATTTT.

This clone appeared a single time. V and J are TRBV6-5 and TRBJ1-6, with D uncertain. V lost 6 bases to trimming and J lost 1 base, with 7 bases between them. Germline CDR1 MNHEY, CDR2 SVGAGI. This CDR3 has 14 amino acids. The CDR3 sequence: CASRRESYNSPLHF. The CDR3 DNA reads TGTGCCAGCAGACGGGAGTCCTATAATTCACCCCTCCACTTT.

The rearrangement links TRBV3-1 (or the pseudogene TRBV3-2) to TRBJ2-1; D perhaps matches TRBD2 (5 bases). Germline V lookup: CDR1 LGHDT, CDR2 YNNKEL (reference sequence). This CDR3 is built from 17 residues. The ends were cut back, 4 bases at V and 0 bases at J, with 16 bases in the middle. The CDR3 DNA reads TGTGCCAGCAGCCGATACACTAGGCCGAGCTCCTACAATGAGCAGTTCTTC. Translation: CASSRYTRPSSYNEQFF.

The chain has TRBV3-1 (or the pseudogene TRBV3-2) and TRBJ1-3; the D gene is possibly TRBD1 (5 bases). V was shortened by 3 bases and J by 0 bases, with 9 bases between the two germline ends. The CDR3 extends over 15 amino acids. CDR1 is LGHDT, CDR2 YNNKEL, per germline (reference sequence). The DNA for the CDR3 is TGTGCCAGCAGCCAGGGGCCCACCTCTGGAAACACCATATATTTT. Translated, it gives CASSQGPTSGNTIYF.

V gene TRBV6-5 combines with J gene TRBJ1-5, with unresolved D. Germline CDR1 and CDR2: MNHEY and SVGAGI. The V gene lost 0 bases and the J gene lost 7 bases, with 7 bases spanning the gap. The CDR3 extends over 13 amino acids. The CDR3 loop reads CASSYSPRQPQHF. The CDR3 DNA follows: TGTGCCAGCAGTTACTCGCCTCGCCAGCCCCAGCATTTT.

The rearrangement joins TRBV6-5 to TRBJ1-6; 7 bases are shared with TRBD1. Germline V gives CDR1 MNHEY, CDR2 SVGAGI. V trimming: 6 bases; J trimming: 9 bases; junction bases outside the gene matches: 11. The CDR3 has 15 residues. CDR3 in amino acids: CASRGLTGLGSPLHF. The CDR3 DNA follows: TGTGCCAGCAGAGGACTGACAGGGCTTGGTTCACCCCTCCACTTT.

The chain couples TRBV5-6 to TRBJ1-5; the D gene is possibly TRBD1 (6 bases). V lost 4 bases and J lost 5, with 13 bases in between. Germline loops: CDR1 SGHDT, CDR2 YYEEEE. The CDR3 has 14 amino acids. In nucleotides, the CDR3 is TGTGCCAGCAGCCAGACAGGTCGTTATCAGCCCCAGCATTTT. Translating gives CASSQTGRYQPQHF.

The chain carries TRBV7-2 and TRBJ2-1; TRBD2 aligns across 10 bases. The germline gives CDR1 SGHTA, CDR2 FQGNSA. The trim removed 6 bases at V and 6 bases at J, leaving 11 bases unmatched. The CDR3 loop spans 16 amino acids. The CDR3 nucleotides read TGTGCCAGCAGGTTTGGGGCTAGCGGGGGTTTCAATGAGCAGTTCTTC. It is translated as CASRFGASGGFNEQFF. The variable domain in full, with the rest retrieved from reference TRBV7-2 and TRBJ2-1, is GAGVSQSPSNKVTEKGKDVELRCDPISGHTALYWYRQSLGQGLEFLIYFQGNSAPDKSGLPSDRFSAERTGGSVSTLTIQRTQQEDSAVYLCASRFGASGGFNEQFFGPGTRLTVL.

The rearrangement joins TRBV11-2 to TRBJ1-2; TRBD1 agrees at 7 bases. This CDR3 has 13 residues. Germline V lookup: CDR1 SGHAT, CDR2 FQNNGV. Trimming at V came to 5 bases and at J to 5 bases, leaving 5 bases not matched to a gene. CDR3 sequence: CASSRDRAYGYTF. CDR3 nucleotides: TGTGCCAGCAGCAGAGACAGGGCATATGGCTACACCTTC.

The rearrangement joins TRBV3-1 (or the pseudogene TRBV3-2) to TRBJ1-6, with 7 bases matching TRBD1. The germline V gene encodes CDR1 LGHDT and CDR2 YNNKEL (reference sequence). The CDR3 runs to 13 residues. Losses at the gene ends were 2 bases for V and 10 bases for J; bases not matched to a gene: 2. The CDR3 loop is CASSQTGESPLHF. The CDR3 DNA follows: TGTGCCAGCAGCCAAACAGGGGAATCACCCCTCCACTTT.

V and J are TRBV27 and TRBJ1-5; D gene unclear. This CDR3 region has 14 residues. Trimming removed 2 bases from V and 5 bases from J, with 10 bases in between. From germline, CDR1 is MNHEY and CDR2 SMNVEV (reference sequence). CDR3 protein: CASSLRGDHQPQHF. CDR3 nucleotide sequence: TGTGCCAGCAGTTTACGGGGAGACCATCAGCCCCAGCATTTT.

This chain uses TRBV24-1 with TRBJ2-1; D gene unclear. From germline, CDR1 is KGHDR and CDR2 SFDVKD. The CDR3 extends over 13 amino acids. V lost 4 bases to trimming and J lost 4 bases, with 7 bases between them. The CDR3 region has the DNA TGTGCCACCAGTGACCCTAGATACAATGAGCAGTTCTTC. Protein product: CATSDPRYNEQFF.

This clone has only one observation. The V and J genes are TRBV7-6 and TRBJ2-1; 14 bases line up with TRBD2. Germline V lookup: CDR1 SGHVS, CDR2 FNYEAQ. The length of the CDR3 is 15 residues. The trim removed 5 bases at V and 9 bases at J, leaving 6 bases unmatched. The CDR3 loop is CASSPGTSGGFEQFF. CDR3 DNA: TGTGCCAGCAGCCCCGGGACTAGCGGGGGATTTGAGCAGTTCTTC. Full variable domain (missing parts from reference TRBV7-6 and TRBJ2-1): GAGVSQSPRYKVTKRGQDVALRCDPISGHVSLYWYRQALGQGPEFLTYFNYEAQQDKSGLPNDRFSAERPEGSISTLTIQRTEQRDSAMYRCASSPGTSGGFEQFFGPGTRLTVL.

This clone was detected only once. The J gene is TRBJ2-3, the V gene TRBV2, with a weak D call TRBD2 (5 bases). Trimming pared 4 bases from V and 6 bases from J, leaving 8 bases between. CDR3 size: 12 residues. CDR1 is SNHLY and CDR2 is FYNNEI in the germline V gene. As DNA, the CDR3 is TGTGCCAGCAGTGCGGGGTTGGATACGCAGTATTTT. It is translated as CASSAGLDTQYF.

The rearrangement links TRBV27 to TRBJ1-1; a weak D match, TRBD1 (5 bases). The V end lost 2 bases, the J end lost 7 bases, and 17 bases lay between the germline ends. The CDR3 runs 15 residues. CDR1 MNHEY and CDR2 SMNVEV come from the germline V gene (reference sequence). CDR3 sequence reads: CASSLRLGDQFEAFF. CDR3 sequence (DNA): TGTGCCAGCAGTTTAAGGTTAGGGGACCAATTTGAAGCTTTCTTT.

The chain joins TRBV7-6 to TRBJ2-2; TRBD1 aligns across 8 bases. V was clipped by 4 bases and J by 1 base; unmatched bases: 2. From germline, CDR1 is SGHVS and CDR2 FNYEAQ. This CDR3 contains 15 residues. CDR3: CASSSGTGNTGELFF. In DNA, the CDR3 is TGTGCCAGCAGCTCTGGGACAGGGAACACCGGGGAGCTGTTTTTT.

This clone was detected only once. The chain couples TRBV7-2 to TRBJ1-1, with 7 positions matching TRBD1. The CDR3 contains 14 residues. V trimming: 2 bases; J trimming: 1 base; junction bases outside the gene matches: 1. Germline lookup yields CDR1 SGHTA and CDR2 FQGNSA. CDR3 sequence (DNA): TGTGCCAGCAGCTTAAACAGGGGGAACACTGAAGCTTTCTTT. Its protein product is CASSLNRGNTEAFF.